This is a list of T cell receptor beta chains from one sample in a study of technical replicates of blood from several donors. TCRdb's table, derived via immunoSEQ multiplex PCR, lists solely in-frame clones and lacks some. In the table there are under 90,000 clones, approximately 97% of which are singletons. Specimen: T cells isolated from PBMCs. These receptors were obtained from a human donor in good health. The CDR3 runs from the conserved cysteine through the conserved F or W. A D gene is named only where the DNA matches it firmly. Clone sizes are given selectively: once, few, many, or a class where the clone is expanded.

>.|TRBV15|TRBJ1-1|.
TGTGCCACCAGCAGAGATCAGGGCGGGAGCACTGAAGCTTTCTTT
CATSRDQGGSTEAFF
>TRBD2|TRBV29-1|TRBJ2-3|.
TGCAGCGTTGATGTAAGCGGGAGACAGTATTTT
CSVDVSGRQYF
>.|TRBV2|TRBJ1-4|once
TGTGCCAGCAGTGAAACGACCGGACTAGGTGAAAAACTGTTTTTT
CASSETTGLGEKLFF
>.|TRBV11-2|TRBJ2-5|.
TGTGCCAGCAGCCCCTCTCCAGGGTCCCAAGAGACCCAGTACTTC
CASSPSPGSQETQYF
>TRBD1|TRBV5-1|TRBJ1-2|.
TGCGCCAGCAGCGGATTCGGGACAGGGGTTCCATCTAACTATGGCTACACCTTC
CASSGFGTGVPSNYGYTF
>TRBD2|TRBV27|TRBJ2-3|once
TGTGCCAGCAGCCTGACTAGCGGGAGGGCCTTTCCAGATACGCAGTATTTT
CASSLTSGRAFPDTQYF
>.|TRBV2|TRBJ1-1|.
TGTGCCAGCAGTGGGCAGGTAGAAGCTTTCTTT
CASSGQVEAFF
>TRBD1|TRBV6-1|TRBJ2-7|.
TGTGCCAGCAGGGACAGGGGAACCTACGAGCAGTACTTC
CASRDRGTYEQYF
>.|TRBV2|TRBJ1-4|.
TGTGCCAGCGATGAAGTTGGGGCAACAGGGGAAAAACTGTTTTTT
CASDEVGATGEKLFF
>.|TRBV25-1|TRBJ2-5|.
TGTGCCAGCAGTTCTACAGGGTCGGAGAGAGAGACCCAGTACTTC
CASSSTGSERETQYF
>.|TRBV6-1|TRBJ1-5|.
TGTGCCAGTTGCAAAGTTGACGGAGACAATCAGCCCCAGCATTTT
CASCKVDGDNQPQHF
>.|TRBV5-8|TRBJ1-1|.
TGTGCCAGCACCCTCGGGTGGAACACTGAAGCTTTCTTT
CASTLGWNTEAFF
>TRBD2|TRBV6-5|TRBJ2-3|.
TGTGCCAGCAGTTACTCTAGCGGGGGCTGGGATACGCAGTATTTT
CASSYSSGGWDTQYF
>TRBD1|TRBV4-1|TRBJ2-7|.
TGCGCCAGCAGCCACCCTATGCGGGGGACAGGGAGGTACGAGCAGTACTTC
CASSHPMRGTGRYEQYF
>TRBD1|TRBV19|TRBJ1-5|.
TGTGCCAGTAGTCCAAGACAGGGGGCGAATCAGCCCCAGCATTTT
CASSPRQGANQPQHF
>.|TRBV18|TRBJ1-5|.
TGTGCCAGCTCACCTGAGGGGGTTCGTCAGCCCCAGCATTTT
CASSPEGVRQPQHF
>TRBD2|TRBV2|TRBJ2-3|.
TGTGCCAGCAGTTCTAGCGGGGGCACAGATACGCAGTATTTT
CASSSSGGTDTQYF
>.|TRBV9|TRBJ2-6|once
TGTGCCAGCAGCGCTTACTCTGGGGCCAACGTCCTGACTTTC
CASSAYSGANVLTF
>TRBD2|TRBV11-3|TRBJ2-3|.
TGTGCCAGCAGCTTCTCGGGGGGGGCTGATACGCAGTATTTT
CASSFSGGADTQYF
>.|TRBV6-5|TRBJ1-5|once
TGTGCCAGCAGTTCCTTCCTACAGGGAGCCCATCAGCCCCAGCATTTT
CASSSFLQGAHQPQHF
>.|TRBV27|TRBJ2-7|.
TGTGCCAGCAGTTTATTCTTGCAGGGGAAGGGCCTCGAGCAGTACTTC
CASSLFLQGKGLEQYF
>.|TRBV28|TRBJ1-1|.
TGTGCCAGCAATCATGGACGGACTACTGAAGCTTTCTTT
CASNHGRTTEAFF
>.|TRBV5-1|TRBJ2-2|.
TGCGCCAGCAGCTTGACTCATAACACCGGGGAGCTGTTTTTT
CASSLTHNTGELFF
>.|TRBV13|TRBJ1-6|.
TGTGCCAGCAGCTTACAGGGAAGCTCCTATAATTCACCCCTCCACTTT
CASSLQGSSYNSPLHF
>.|TRBV6-5|TRBJ2-7|.
TGTGCCAGCAGTCTCCGACAGATCAACTACGAGCAGTACTTC
CASSLRQINYEQYF
>.|TRBV5-1|TRBJ2-3|few
TGCGCCAGCAGTAGCGGTCCTGAGAGCACAGATACGCAGTATTTT
CASSSGPESTDTQYF
>TRBD2|TRBV6-5|TRBJ2-2|.
TGTGCCAGCAGTCTAGCGGGAGCTTCCGGGGAGCTGTTTTTT
CASSLAGASGELFF
>TRBD1|TRBV11-2|TRBJ1-3|.
TGTGCCAGCAGCTTAACGCCCAGGGGGCATATTGGAAACACCATATATTTT
CASSLTPRGHIGNTIYF
>.|TRBV9|TRBJ1-1|.
TGTGCCAGCAGCGCGGGGGGGGAAGTTGAAGCTTTCTTT
CASSAGGEVEAFF
>.|TRBV5-6|TRBJ2-7|.
TGTGCCAGCAGCTTGGCGTCAGTACAACACGAGCAGTACTTC
CASSLASVQHEQYF
>TRBD2|TRBV29-1|TRBJ2-7|.
TGCAGCGCGGGACTAGCGGGAGAAGGTTACGAGCAGTACTTC
CSAGLAGEGYEQYF
>.|TRBV19|TRBJ1-1|.
TGTGCCAGTAGTATGGGGTGGGGGGTTATGAACACTGAAGCTTTCTTT
CASSMGWGVMNTEAFF
>.|TRBV29-1|TRBJ1-1|.
TGCAGCGTTGCTCGGCGGTTGAACACTGAAGCTTTCTTT
CSVARRLNTEAFF
>.|TRBV29-1|TRBJ2-2|once
TGCAGCGTTGTGTACAGCACCGGGGAGCTGTTTTTT
CSVVYSTGELFF
>.|TRBV30|TRBJ1-4|.
TGTGCCTGGAGTGTAGGGACAAATGGCGAAAAACTGTTTTTT
CAWSVGTNGEKLFF
>.|TRBV7-3|TRBJ1-1|.
TGTGCCAGCAGCAGGGGGTTAAACACTGAAGCTTTCTTT
CASSRGLNTEAFF
>TRBD2|TRBV5-8|TRBJ2-2|.
TGTGCCAGCAGATTTCTAGCGGGGGGGAACACCGGGGAGCTGTTTTTT
CASRFLAGGNTGELFF
>.|TRBV6-5|TRBJ1-5|.
TGTGCCAGCAGTTACGGCCCGGCAGGGTGGAATCAGCCCCAGCATTTT
CASSYGPAGWNQPQHF
>TRBD1|TRBV9|TRBJ2-7|.
TGTGCCAGCAGCGTAGATTCGAGACAGGGCAGCTACGAGCAGTACTTC
CASSVDSRQGSYEQYF
>TRBD1|TRBV5-6|TRBJ2-7|.
TGTGCCAGCAGCTTAAGGGACAGTGGAACCTACGAGCAGTACTTC
CASSLRDSGTYEQYF
>TRBD1|TRBV28|TRBJ1-3|.
TGTGCCAGCAGTTTCCTTGGGCCCGGACAGGGTTTAGCTAACACCATATATTTT
CASSFLGPGQGLANTIYF
>.|TRBV7-8|TRBJ2-7|.
TGTGCCAGCAGCCAGTTCCAGGGGCCCTCCTACGAGCAGTACTTC
CASSQFQGPSYEQYF
>TRBD2|TRBV29-1|TRBJ2-7|.
TGCAGCGTTGATCGGGGGGACTCCTACGAGCAGTACTTC
CSVDRGDSYEQYF
>.|TRBV4-2|TRBJ1-5|.
TGTGCCAGCAGCCAAGATCCCTATCAGCCCCAGCATTTT
CASSQDPYQPQHF
>TRBD1|TRBV28|TRBJ2-5|once
TGTGCCAGCAGTTCCGGGACAGGGGGCGCCGATAGGCAAGAGACCCAGTACTTC
CASSSGTGGADRQETQYF
>TRBD1|TRBV5-6|TRBJ1-5|.
TGTGCCAGCAGCACGGGGTGGACAGGAGATAGCAATCAGCCCCAGCATTTT
CASSTGWTGDSNQPQHF
>.|TRBV11-2|TRBJ2-7|.
TGTGCCAGCAGCTCCATCCGGGACTCCGAGTTTGAGCAGTACTTC
CASSSIRDSEFEQYF
>TRBD1|TRBV7-7|TRBJ2-1|.
TGTGCTAGCAGCGATGGACAGGGTGGCCCCTACAATGAGCAGTTCTTC
CASSDGQGGPYNEQFF
>TRBD1|TRBV6-6|TRBJ1-3|.
TGTGCCAGCAGTTACGGGACAGCTGGAAACACCATATATTTT
CASSYGTAGNTIYF
>.|TRBV19|TRBJ2-1|.
TGTGCCAGTGTTAGCGGAGGCTCCTACAATGAGCAGTTCTTC
CASVSGGSYNEQFF